The 8 T cell receptor beta chains below were found in one sample sequenced in a study of blood T cells in healthy people across ages. With a J-beta primer mix and a sample-barcoded 5' primer, a second PCR ran roughly 6 to 12 cycles. TCRdb used MiXCR to reprocess the 5' RACE reads, holding one entry per CDR3 protein. The sample has about 290,000 distinct CDR3 sequences, roughly 26% seen once. The sample taken for sequencing was blood. These receptors came from a woman aged 70 to 79 in good health.

A few counts support this clonotype. This chain links TRBV29-1 with TRBJ2-3, with D perhaps matching TRBD1 (5 bases). Germline CDR1 SQVTM, CDR2 ANQGSEA. The CDR3 is made up of 12 amino acids. V lost 3 bases, J lost 4 bases, and 8 bases lay in between. The CDR3 DNA reads as TGCAGCGTTGATGACAGATCAGATACGCAGTATTTT. Translating gives CSVDDRSDTQYF.

In this sample, this clonotype turned up a few times. The V and J genes are TRBV7-6 and TRBJ1-4; possible D gene TRBD1, 6 bases. Per the germline V gene, CDR1 is SGHVS and CDR2 is FNYEAQ. With 2 bases removed from V and 3 bases from J, the gap between germline ends came to 13 bases. CDR3 length equals 16 residues. CDR3 sequence reads: CASSLRGATANEKLFF. CDR3 DNA sequence: TGTGCCAGCAGCTTACGGGGGGCGACTGCTAATGAAAAACTGTTTTTT.

V usage is TRBV7-2 and J usage is TRBJ2-5; 8 bases map to TRBD2. The end of the DNA is better explained by TRBJ2-7, so the J call may be wrong. Per germline, CDR1 SGHTA and CDR2 FQGNSA. The CDR3 contains 16 residues. CDR3 bases: TGTGCCAGCAGCTACCCGAGCGGGAGTCACTCCTACGAGCAGTACTTC. As protein: CASSYPSGSHSYEQYF.

This clonotype was counted ten times or more. Here the CDR3 DNA reads TGTGCCAGCTCACGACAGGGGGCCGGCTATAATTCACCCCTCCACTTT. This codes for CASSRQGAGYNSPLHF. The chain carries TRBV18 and TRBJ1-6; 10 nucleotides line up with TRBD1. This CDR3 is 16 amino acids long. V lost 4 bases to trimming and J lost 3 bases; unmatched junction nucleotides: 3. Looked up from germline, CDR1 is KGHSH and CDR2 is LQKENI.

This clonotype was recorded once. This chain connects TRBV20-1 to TRBJ1-2; 9 positions agree with TRBD1. The V and J ends lost 5 bases and 8 bases, in that order; junction bases with no gene match: 12. CDR3 length: 14 residues. Germline V gene sequence: CDR1 DFQATT, CDR2 SNEGSKA (reference sequence). In nucleotides, the CDR3 is TGCAGTGCTTCTGACCGGGACAGGGTCCACGGCTACACCTTC. Translation gives CSASDRDRVHGYTF.

The sample holds a few counts of this clonotype. V is TRBV28 and J is TRBJ2-7; 12 bases align to TRBD2. CDR3 length: 16 residues. From germline, CDR1 is MDHEN and CDR2 SYDVKM. The V segment lost 1 base and the J segment 7 bases; nucleotides outside the gene matches: 8. The CDR3 sequence is CASSLFSSGRAGEQYF. The CDR3 coding sequence is TGTGCCAGCAGTTTATTCTCTAGCGGGAGGGCCGGGGAGCAGTACTTC. Full variable domain (missing parts from reference TRBV28 and TRBJ2-7): DVKVTQSSRYLVKRTGEKVFLECVQDMDHENMFWYRQDPGLGLRLIYFSYDVKMKEKGDIPEGYSVSREKKERFSLILESASTNQTSMYLCASSLFSSGRAGEQYFGPGTRLTVT.

A few counts support this clonotype. This may come from a read error, since a much larger clone is one base off. This chain joins TRBV2 and TRBJ2-3; D remains unclear. This CDR3 has 14 amino acids. Germline V CDR1 and CDR2: SNHLY, FYNNEI. V was clipped by 8 bases and J by 2 bases, with 14 bases between them. The CDR3 DNA reads as TGTGCCAGCGGTGGCGGAGTGAACACAGATACGCAGTATTTT. This translates into CASGGGVNTDTQYF.

The table lists this clonotype with a few counts. In DNA form, the CDR3 reads TGTGCCAGCAGCTTACGTGGGGGCGGGACCGGGGAGCTGTTTTTT. Translated: CASSLRGGGTGELFF. V gene TRBV5-4 combines with J gene TRBJ2-2; perhaps TRBD1 as D (6 bases). This CDR3 has 15 amino acids. V dropped 2 bases and J dropped 5 bases, with 13 bases sitting between them. CDR1 and CDR2 from the germline V gene are SGHNT and YYREEE (reference sequence).